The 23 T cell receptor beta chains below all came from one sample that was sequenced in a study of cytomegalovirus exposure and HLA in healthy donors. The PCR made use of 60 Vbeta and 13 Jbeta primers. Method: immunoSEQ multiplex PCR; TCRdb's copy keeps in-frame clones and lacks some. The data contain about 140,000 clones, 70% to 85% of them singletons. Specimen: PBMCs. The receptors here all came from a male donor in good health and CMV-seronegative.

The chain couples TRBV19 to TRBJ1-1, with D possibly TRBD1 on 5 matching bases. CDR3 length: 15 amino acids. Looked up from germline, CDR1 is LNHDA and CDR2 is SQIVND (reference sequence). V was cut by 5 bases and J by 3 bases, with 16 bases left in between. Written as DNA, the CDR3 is TGTGCCAGTAGTTGGGGAACGCGGGGGGACACTGAAGCTTTCTTT. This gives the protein CASSWGTRGDTEAFF.

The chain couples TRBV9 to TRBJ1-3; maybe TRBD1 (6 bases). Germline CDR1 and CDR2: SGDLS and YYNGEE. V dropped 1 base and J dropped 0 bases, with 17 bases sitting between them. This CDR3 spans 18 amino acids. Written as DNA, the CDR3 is TGTGCCAGCAGCGTAAGCCTCCAGGGGAGTCTCTCTGGAAACACCATATATTTT. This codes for CASSVSLQGSLSGNTIYF.

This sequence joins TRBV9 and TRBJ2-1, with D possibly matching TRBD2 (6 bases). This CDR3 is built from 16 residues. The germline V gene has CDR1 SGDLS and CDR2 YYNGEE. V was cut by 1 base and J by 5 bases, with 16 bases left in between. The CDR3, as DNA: TGTGCCAGCAGCGTAACTACCGGGGGTGGGCACAATGAGCAGTTCTTC. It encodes CASSVTTGGGHNEQFF.

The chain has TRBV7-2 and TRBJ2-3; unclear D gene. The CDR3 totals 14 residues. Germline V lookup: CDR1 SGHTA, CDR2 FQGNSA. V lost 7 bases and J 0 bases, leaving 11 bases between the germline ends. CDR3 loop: CASTPLLSTDTQYF. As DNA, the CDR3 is TGTGCCAGCACTCCCCTCCTTAGCACAGATACGCAGTATTTT. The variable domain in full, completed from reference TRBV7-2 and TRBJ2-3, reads GAGVSQSPSNKVTEKGKDVELRCDPISGHTALYWYRQSLGQGLEFLIYFQGNSAPDKSGLPSDRFSAERTGGSVSTLTIQRTQQEDSAVYLCASTPLLSTDTQYFGPGTRLTVL.

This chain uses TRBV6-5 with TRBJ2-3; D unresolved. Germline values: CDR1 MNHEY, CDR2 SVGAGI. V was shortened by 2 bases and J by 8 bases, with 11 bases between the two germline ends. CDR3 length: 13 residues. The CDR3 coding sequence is TGTGCCAGCAGTTACGGAGCGTCGGGTACGCAGTATTTT. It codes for CASSYGASGTQYF.

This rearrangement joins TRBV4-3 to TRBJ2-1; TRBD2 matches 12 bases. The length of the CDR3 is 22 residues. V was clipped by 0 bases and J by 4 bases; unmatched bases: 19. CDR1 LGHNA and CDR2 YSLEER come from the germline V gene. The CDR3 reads CASSQDGFFEFEGLAGYNEQFF. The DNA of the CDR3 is TGCGCCAGCAGCCAAGATGGCTTTTTTGAATTCGAAGGACTAGCGGGGTACAATGAGCAGTTCTTC.

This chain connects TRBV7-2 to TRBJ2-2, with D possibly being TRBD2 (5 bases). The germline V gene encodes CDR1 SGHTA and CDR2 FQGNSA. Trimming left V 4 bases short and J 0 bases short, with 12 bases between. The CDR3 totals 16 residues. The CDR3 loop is CASSSSGTTNTGELFF. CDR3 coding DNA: TGTGCCAGCAGCTCAAGCGGAACTACGAACACCGGGGAGCTGTTTTTT.

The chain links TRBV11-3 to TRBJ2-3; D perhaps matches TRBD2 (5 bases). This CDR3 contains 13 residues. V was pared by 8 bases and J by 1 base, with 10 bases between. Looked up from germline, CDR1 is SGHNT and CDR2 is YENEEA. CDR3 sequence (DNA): TGTGCCAGCCAGCGGCGGGGCACAGATACGCAGTATTTT. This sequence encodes CASQRRGTDTQYF. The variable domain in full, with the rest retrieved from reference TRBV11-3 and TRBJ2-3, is EAGVVQSPRYKIIEKKQPVAFWCNPISGHNTLYWYLQNLGQGPELLIRYENEEAVDDSQLPKDRFSAERLKGVDSTLKIQPAELGDSAVYLCASQRRGTDTQYFGPGTRLTVL.

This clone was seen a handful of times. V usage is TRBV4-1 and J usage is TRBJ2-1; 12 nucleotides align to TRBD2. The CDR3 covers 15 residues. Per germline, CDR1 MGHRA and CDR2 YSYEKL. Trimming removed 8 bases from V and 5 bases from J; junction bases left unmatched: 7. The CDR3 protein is CASATGLAGHNEQFF. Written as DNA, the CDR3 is TGCGCCAGCGCTACGGGACTAGCGGGCCACAATGAGCAGTTCTTC.

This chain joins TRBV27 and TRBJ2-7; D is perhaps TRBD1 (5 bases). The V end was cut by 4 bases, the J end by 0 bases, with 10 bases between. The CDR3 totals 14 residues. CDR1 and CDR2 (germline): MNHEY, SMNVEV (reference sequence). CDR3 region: CASSYFQGSYEQYF. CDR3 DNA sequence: TGTGCCAGCAGTTACTTCCAGGGCTCCTACGAGCAGTACTTC.

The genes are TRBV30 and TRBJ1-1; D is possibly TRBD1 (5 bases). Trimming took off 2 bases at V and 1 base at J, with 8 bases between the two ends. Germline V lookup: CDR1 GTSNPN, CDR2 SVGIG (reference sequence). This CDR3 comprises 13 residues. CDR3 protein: CAWSLGRNTEAFF. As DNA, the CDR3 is TGTGCCTGGAGTTTGGGGCGGAACACTGAAGCTTTCTTT.

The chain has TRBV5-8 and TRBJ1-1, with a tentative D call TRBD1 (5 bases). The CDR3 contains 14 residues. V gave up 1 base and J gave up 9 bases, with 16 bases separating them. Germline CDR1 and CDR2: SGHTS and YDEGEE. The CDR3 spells CASSLRGDRWKAFF. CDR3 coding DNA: TGTGCCAGCAGCTTGCGGGGGGACCGCTGGAAAGCTTTCTTT.

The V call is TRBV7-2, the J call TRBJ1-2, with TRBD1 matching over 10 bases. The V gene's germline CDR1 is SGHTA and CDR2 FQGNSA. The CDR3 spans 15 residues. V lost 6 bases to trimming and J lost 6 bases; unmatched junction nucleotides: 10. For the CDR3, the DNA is TGTGCCAGCAGTTCCGGGACAGGGGAGGGCGATGGCTACACCTTC. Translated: CASSSGTGEGDGYTF.

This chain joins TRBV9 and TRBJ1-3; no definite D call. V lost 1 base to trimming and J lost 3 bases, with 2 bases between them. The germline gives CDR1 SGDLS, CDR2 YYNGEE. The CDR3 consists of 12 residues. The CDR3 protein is CASSVLGNTIYF. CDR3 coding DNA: TGTGCCAGCAGCGTACTTGGAAACACCATATATTTT.

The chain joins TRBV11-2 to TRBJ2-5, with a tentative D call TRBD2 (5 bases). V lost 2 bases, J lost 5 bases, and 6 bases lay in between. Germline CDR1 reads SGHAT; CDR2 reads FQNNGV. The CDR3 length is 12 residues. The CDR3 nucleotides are TGTGCCAGCAGCTTAACGGGGGAGACCCAGTACTTC. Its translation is CASSLTGETQYF.

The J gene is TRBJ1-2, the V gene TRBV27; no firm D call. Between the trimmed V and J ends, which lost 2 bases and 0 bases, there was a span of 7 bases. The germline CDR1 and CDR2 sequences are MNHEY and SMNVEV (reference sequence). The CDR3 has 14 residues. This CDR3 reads CASSLTSTNYGYTF. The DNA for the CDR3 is TGTGCCAGCAGTTTAACATCCACTAACTATGGCTACACCTTC.

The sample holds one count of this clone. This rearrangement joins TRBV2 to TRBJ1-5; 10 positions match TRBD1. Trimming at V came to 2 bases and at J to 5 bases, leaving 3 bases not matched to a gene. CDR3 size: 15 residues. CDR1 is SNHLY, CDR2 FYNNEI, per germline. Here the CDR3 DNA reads TGTGCCAGCAGTGAAAGGGGACAGGGGCATCAGCCCCAGCATTTT. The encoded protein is CASSERGQGHQPQHF.

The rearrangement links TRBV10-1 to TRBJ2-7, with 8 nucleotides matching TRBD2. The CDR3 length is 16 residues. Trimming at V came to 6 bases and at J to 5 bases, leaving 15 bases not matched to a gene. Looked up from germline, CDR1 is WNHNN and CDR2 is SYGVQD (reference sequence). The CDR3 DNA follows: TGCGCCAGCAGCGACGCCGGGAGCGGGAGACCAGACGAGCAGTACTTC. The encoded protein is CASSDAGSGRPDEQYF.

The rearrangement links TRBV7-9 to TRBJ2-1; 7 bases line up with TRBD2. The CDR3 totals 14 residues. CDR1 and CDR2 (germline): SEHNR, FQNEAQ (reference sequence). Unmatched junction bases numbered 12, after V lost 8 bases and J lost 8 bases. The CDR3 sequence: CASSTAGVFDEQFF. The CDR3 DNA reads TGTGCCAGCTCGACGGCGGGAGTTTTCGATGAGCAGTTCTTC.

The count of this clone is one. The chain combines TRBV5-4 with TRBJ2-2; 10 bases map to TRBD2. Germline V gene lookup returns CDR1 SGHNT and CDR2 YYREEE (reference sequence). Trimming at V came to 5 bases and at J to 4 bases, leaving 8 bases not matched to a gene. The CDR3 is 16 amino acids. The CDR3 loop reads CASSLLAGEFTGELFF. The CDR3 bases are TGTGCCAGCAGTCTTCTAGCGGGAGAGTTCACCGGGGAGCTGTTTTTT.

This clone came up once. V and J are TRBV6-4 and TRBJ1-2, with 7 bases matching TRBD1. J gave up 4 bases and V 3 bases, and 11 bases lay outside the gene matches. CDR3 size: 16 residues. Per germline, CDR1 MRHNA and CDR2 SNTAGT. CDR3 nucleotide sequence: TGTGCCAGCAGTGAAGGGGGCGAGGGCAGGGGCTATGGCTACACCTTC. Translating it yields CASSEGGEGRGYGYTF.

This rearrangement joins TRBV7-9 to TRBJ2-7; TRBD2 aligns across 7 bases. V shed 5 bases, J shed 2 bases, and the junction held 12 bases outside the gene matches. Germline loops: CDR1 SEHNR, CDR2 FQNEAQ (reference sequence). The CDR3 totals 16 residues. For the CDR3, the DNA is TGTGCCAGCAGCACTTCATGGGGAGGGGAAGCCTACGAGCAGTACTTC. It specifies CASSTSWGGEAYEQYF.

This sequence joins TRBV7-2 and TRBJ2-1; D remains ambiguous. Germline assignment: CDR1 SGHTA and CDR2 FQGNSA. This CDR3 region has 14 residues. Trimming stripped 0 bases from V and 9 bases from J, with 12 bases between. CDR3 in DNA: TGTGCCAGCAGCTTAGCGCGACCCCCGGGTGAGCAGTTCTTC. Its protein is CASSLARPPGEQFF.